Included here is one T cell receptor beta chain sequence, with context. Its antigen is unknown. The sample is drawn from a study of cytomegalovirus exposure and HLA in healthy donors. At the level of the study: A subsequent analysis reported that the 120 or so validation repertoires were produced on the same platform that had also been used for the 600 to 800 first-cohort repertoires. Notes on the study in general: There were some public TCRs occurring in many donors, but most TCR sequences were rare.

Profiling relied on immunoSEQ multiplex PCR, and the TCRdb table lists in-frame clones only, not all of them. The sample consists of over 150,000 clones, about 90% of them appearing once. Separate from the roughly 700-subject first cohort, the 120-subject validation cohort was the one that the donors belonged to. The CDR3 contains 13 residues. V was cut by 0 bases and J by 5 bases, with 10 bases left in between. The germline V gene encodes CDR1 GTSNPN and CDR2 SVGIG (reference sequence). Source material: PBMCs. This receptor was obtained from a woman younger than 30 in good health and CMV-seropositive. V is TRBV30 and J is TRBJ1-1, with D possibly matching TRBD1 (5 bases). The CDR3 reads CAWSVPGRTEAFF. In DNA form, the CDR3 reads TGTGCCTGGAGTGTACCAGGGAGGACTGAAGCTTTCTTT.